The 26 T cell receptor beta chains listed next were all sequenced from one sample in a study of breast tumors, draining lymph nodes, adjacent tissues. A single record per CDR3 protein comes from TCRdb applying MiXCR to the multiplex PCR reads. The data hold approximately 210,000 distinct CDR3 sequences, with under 40% observed a single time. The lymph nodes were axillary draining lymph nodes from breast cancer patients. The sample was axillary lymph node tissue. These receptors all come from a female donor with breast cancer. Some clones in this sample may be carry-over from other donors' samples.

This clonotype was counted at least ten times. The gene calls are TRBV7-3 and TRBJ2-2; TRBD2 agrees at 11 bases. The length of the CDR3 is 15 residues. V gave up 6 bases and J gave up 5 bases; unmatched junction bases: 5. Germline lookup yields CDR1 SGHTA and CDR2 FQGTGA. DNA of the CDR3: TGTGCCAGCAGGCTAGCGGGGGGCGGAACCGGGGAGCTGTTTTTT. It codes for CASRLAGGGTGELFF.

This clonotype showed up many times. The chain couples TRBV20-1 to TRBJ2-2; TRBD2 might be the D (6 bases). V was pared by 2 bases and J by 3 bases, with 10 bases between. The germline CDR1 and CDR2 sequences are DFQATT and SNEGSKA (reference sequence). The CDR3 contains 14 residues. The CDR3 nucleotides are TGCAGTGCTAGACCGGGGGTGGACACCGGGGAGCTGTTTTTT. Its protein is CSARPGVDTGELFF.

The chain combines TRBV6-1 with TRBJ1-2, with a tentative D call TRBD1 (6 bases). Germline lookup yields CDR1 MNHNS and CDR2 SASEGT. The length of the CDR3 is 15 residues. Trimming stripped 3 bases from V and 3 bases from J, with 14 bases between. CDR3: CASSESGAPYYGYTF. The CDR3 DNA follows: TGTGCCAGCAGTGAGTCGGGGGCGCCGTACTATGGCTACACCTTC.

This sequence joins TRBV20-1 and TRBJ2-1; 8 bases agree with TRBD2. CDR1 is DFQATT, CDR2 SNEGSKA, per germline (reference sequence). Trimming took 0 bases from V and 5 from J; bases not matched to a gene: 6. The CDR3 covers 15 residues. As DNA, the CDR3 is TGCAGTGCTAGAGATGGGGCGGGAGGTCACAATGAGCAGTTCTTC. It specifies CSARDGAGGHNEQFF.

This clonotype was seen ten or more times. The rearrangement uses TRBV2 and TRBJ1-3; 9 bases align to TRBD1. The CDR3 runs to 14 residues. Germline trimming cut 7 bases from V and 1 base from J; bases unmatched to any gene: 2. Germline V gene data show CDR1 as SNHLY and CDR2 as FYNNEI. CDR3 DNA: TGTGCCAGCAAAGACAGGGGGTCTGGAAACACCATATATTTT. It translates to CASKDRGSGNTIYF.

A note on this clonotype: One end of the junction is discordant with germline, which a read error may explain. V usage is TRBV19 and J usage is TRBJ2-5, with a tentative D call TRBD2 (6 bases). This CDR3 is 17 amino acids long. The V gene's germline CDR1 is LNHDA and CDR2 SQIVND (reference sequence). The CDR3 here is CASSHRRGTSSSYEQSF. The CDR3 DNA reads as TGTGCCAGTAGTCATCGGCGGGGCACCTCAAGCTCCTACGAGCAGTCCTTC. Drawing the rest from reference TRBV19 and TRBJ2-5, the complete variable domain is DGGITQSPKYLFRKEGQNVTLSCEQNLNHDAMYWYRQDPGQGLRLIYYSQIVNDFQKGDIAEGYSVSREKKESFPLTVTSAQKNPTAFYLCASSHRRGTSSSYEQSFGPGTRLLVL.

This clonotype occurred a few times. J is TRBJ2-7 and V is TRBV28; 7 bases line up with TRBD1. The V and J ends lost 8 bases and 6 bases, in that order; junction bases with no gene match: 16. The CDR3 is made up of 15 amino acids. CDR1 and CDR2 (germline): MDHEN, SYDVKM. The CDR3 here is CASGPRDSPKGEQYF. CDR3 DNA: TGTGCCAGCGGCCCAAGGGACAGCCCCAAGGGCGAGCAGTACTTC.

This clonotype was picked up many times. A clone one base away is much larger, so this may be a read error. In DNA, the CDR3 is TGTGCCAGCAGCTTAAGGAGCTCCTATAATTCACCCCTCCACTTT. Protein sequence: CASSLRSSYNSPLHF. The V call is TRBV11-3, the J call TRBJ1-6; D not certain. CDR1 and CDR2 (germline): SGHNT, YENEEA. The CDR3 totals 15 residues. The V end lost 2 bases, the J end lost 0 bases, and 5 bases lay between the germline ends. The entire variable domain, with the rest obtained from reference TRBV11-3 and TRBJ1-6, is as follows: EAGVVQSPRYKIIEKKQPVAFWCNPISGHNTLYWYLQNLGQGPELLIRYENEEAVDDSQLPKDRFSAERLKGVDSTLKIQPAELGDSAVYLCASSLRSSYNSPLHFGNGTRLTVT.

This clonotype was recorded many times. CDR3 DNA sequence: TGTGCCACCAGTGATCTCCGGGACACCTCAAACAATGAGCAGTTCTTC. Protein product: CATSDLRDTSNNEQFF. J is TRBJ2-1 and V is TRBV24-1; tentative D call: TRBD1 (6 bases). Germline CDR1 and CDR2: KGHDR and SFDVKD. The CDR3 covers 16 residues. With 3 bases removed from V and 5 bases from J, the gap between germline ends came to 16 bases.

This clonotype showed up many times. The rearrangement uses TRBV6-4 and TRBJ2-1; D may be TRBD2 (6 bases). Germline CDR1 and CDR2: MRHNA and SNTAGT. The CDR3 runs to 16 residues. The V and J ends lost 5 bases and 0 bases respectively, with 14 bases between them. The CDR3 nucleotides read TGTGCCAGCAGTCCGCTGGCGGGGATCTCCTACAATGAGCAGTTCTTC. Translated: CASSPLAGISYNEQFF.

The sample holds many counts of this clonotype. The CDR3 bases are TGCGCCAGCAGCTTGGGAGGACTTAGCTCTGGAAACACCATATATTTT. Its protein is CASSLGGLSSGNTIYF. The rearrangement joins TRBV5-1 to TRBJ1-3; D unclear. Germline CDR1 reads SGHRS; CDR2 reads YFSETQ. V gave up 0 bases and J gave up 0 bases, with 10 bases separating them. This CDR3 contains 16 residues.

This clonotype has only one observation. V gene TRBV7-9 combines with J gene TRBJ2-2; the match to TRBD1 covers 7 bases. The length of the CDR3 is 16 residues. The germline V gene encodes CDR1 SEHNR and CDR2 FQNEAQ (reference sequence). The V and J ends lost 3 bases and 9 bases, in that order; junction bases with no gene match: 13. The CDR3 spells CASSLDRPTNARELFF. The CDR3 bases are TGTGCCAGCAGCTTGGACAGGCCTACGAACGCCCGGGAGCTGTTTTTT.

This clonotype was seen repeatedly, ten times or more. The chain joins TRBV3-1 to TRBJ2-5; TRBD2 matches 15 bases. V lost 0 bases to trimming and J lost 1 base; unmatched junction nucleotides: 3. The CDR3 contains 18 residues. Germline CDR1 and CDR2: LGHDT and YNNKEL (reference sequence). CDR3 DNA: TGTGCCAGCAGCCAAGACGGACTAGCGGGAGGGGGCCAAGAGACCCAGTACTTC. Its translation is CASSQDGLAGGGQETQYF.

At least ten counts were recorded for this clonotype. The chain recombines TRBV29-1 with TRBJ2-5; 7 bases agree with TRBD2. The V gene's germline CDR1 is SQVTM and CDR2 ANQGSEA. This CDR3 contains 12 residues. The junction had 1 base not matched to a gene; V was cut back by 1 base and J by 5 bases. CDR3 region: CSVEVGGETQYF. CDR3 bases: TGCAGCGTTGAAGTCGGGGGGGAGACCCAGTACTTC.

The rearrangement links TRBV20-1 to TRBJ2-2, with 9 bases fitting TRBD2. Germline V gene lookup returns CDR1 DFQATT and CDR2 SNEGSKA (reference sequence). V was clipped by 7 bases and J by 3 bases; unmatched bases: 9. The CDR3 length is 15 residues. The CDR3, as DNA: TGCAGTGGCAGGAGGCGGGGGGGGGACACCGGGGAGCTGTTTTTT. Amino acid sequence: CSGRRRGGDTGELFF.

The chain's CDR3 is CASRIVNSGEETQYF. DNA of the CDR3: TGTGCCAGCAGAATAGTCAATAGCGGTGAAGAGACCCAGTACTTC. The J gene is TRBJ2-5, the V gene TRBV7-9; tentatively, D is TRBD2 (6 bases). The CDR3 length is 15 residues. Germline V gene data show CDR1 as SEHNR and CDR2 as FQNEAQ (reference sequence). Trimming removed 6 bases at V and 3 bases at J, with 17 bases between. Full variable domain (missing parts from reference TRBV7-9 and TRBJ2-5): DTGVSQNPRHKITKRGQNVTFRCDPISEHNRLYWYRQTLGQGPEFLTYFQNEAQLEKSRLLSDRFSAERPKGSFSTLEIQRTEQGDSAMYLCASRIVNSGEETQYFGPGTRLLVL.

This clonotype was counted many times. The chain recombines TRBV2 with TRBJ1-5; D is undetermined. This CDR3 is 13 amino acids long. Germline CDR1 reads SNHLY; CDR2 reads FYNNEI. The V end lost 5 bases, the J end lost 5 bases, and 10 bases lay between the germline ends. This CDR3 is CASSPERDQPQHF. The CDR3 DNA reads as TGTGCCAGCAGTCCAGAGCGGGATCAGCCCCAGCATTTT.

This clonotype occurred many times. The rearrangement uses TRBV15 and TRBJ2-5; 10 nucleotides line up with TRBD2. The CDR3 is 18 residues long. Germline trimming cut 0 bases from V and 3 bases from J; bases unmatched to any gene: 10. In germline, CDR1 is LNHNV, CDR2 YYDKDF (reference sequence). CDR3 sequence (DNA): TGTGCCACCAGCAGAGATCTACGTCGGCTAGCGGGAGAAGAGACCCAGTACTTC. Residues: CATSRDLRRLAGEETQYF.

This clonotype occurred many times. This chain joins TRBV6-6 and TRBJ2-7; no firm D call. V was cut by 5 bases and J by 9 bases, with 20 bases left in between. From germline, CDR1 is MNHNY and CDR2 SVGAGI (reference sequence). The CDR3 is made up of 14 amino acids. CDR3 loop: CASSPTSDSRGQYF. Here the CDR3 DNA reads TGTGCCAGCAGTCCAACGTCAGATTCTCGCGGGCAGTACTTC.

CDR3 sequence: CARSPGLAGVDEQFF. The CDR3 DNA follows: TGTGCCAGGAGCCCTGGACTAGCGGGAGTGGATGAGCAGTTCTTC. The chain employs TRBV11-3 and TRBJ2-1; TRBD2 matches at 13 bases. The CDR3 runs 15 residues. V dropped 9 bases and J dropped 8; count of bases not matched to a gene: 10. Germline-derived CDR1 and CDR2 are SGHNT and YENEEA.

The count of this clonotype is one. The CDR3 does not close with the conserved phenylalanine or tryptophan, likely indicating a read error. The limits of the CDR3 on the DNA are not certain, so only TCRdb's listed CDR3 is given. The chain uses TRBV14 and TRBJ2-2. A total of 9 residues make up the CDR3, ends included. Looked up from germline, CDR1 is SGHDN and CDR2 is FVKESK. CDR3 region: CASSQGAGD.

The chain links TRBV7-2 to TRBJ2-3; 7 bases line up with TRBD2. V gave up 10 bases and J gave up 2 bases; unmatched junction bases: 9. From germline, CDR1 is SGHTA and CDR2 FQGNSA. This CDR3 is built from 14 residues. CDR3 in amino acids: CAIAAGLVTDTQYF. CDR3 coding DNA: TGTGCCATAGCCGCCGGACTAGTCACAGATACGCAGTATTTT.

This chain links TRBV7-3 with TRBJ1-6; TRBD1 matches 8 bases. Trimming at V came to 6 bases and at J to 12 bases, leaving 10 bases not matched to a gene. CDR3 size: 14 residues. The germline V gene has CDR1 SGHTA and CDR2 FQGTGA. CDR3 DNA: TGTGCCAGCAGACCCTCCAGGGGGCGCGGACCCCTCCACTTT. Translated: CASRPSRGRGPLHF.

This clonotype was seen a handful of times. A much larger clone sits a single nucleotide away, making a read error possible. The chain is built from TRBV6-6 and TRBJ2-1; 11 bases are shared with TRBD2. CDR1 is MNHNY and CDR2 is SVGAGI in the germline V gene (reference sequence). V was clipped by 6 bases and J by 4 bases; unmatched bases: 2. This CDR3 is 14 amino acids long. CDR3 sequence (DNA): TGTGCCAGCAGCCGACTAGCGGGGTACAATGAGCAGTTCTTC. It codes for CASSRLAGYNEQFF.

This clonotype was seen at least ten times. The chain recombines TRBV12-3 or TRBV12-4 with TRBJ2-7; TRBD1 might be the D (6 bases). The CDR3 loop spans 16 amino acids. V lost 6 bases, J lost 0 bases, and 18 bases lay in between. DNA for the CDR3: TGTGCCAGCAGCCCAGCTCGGACAGAAAACTCCTACGAGCAGTACTTC. Protein: CASSPARTENSYEQYF.

This clonotype was counted ten times or more. V usage is TRBV7-2 and J usage is TRBJ2-7; D remains ambiguous. This CDR3 comprises 15 residues. The V gene lost 1 base and the J gene lost 0 bases, with 10 bases spanning the gap. In germline, CDR1 is SGHTA, CDR2 FQGNSA. In nucleotides, the CDR3 is TGTGCCAGCAGCTTAGACGGAACCCGCTCCTACGAGCAGTACTTC. Amino acids: CASSLDGTRSYEQYF.